Listed here are 16 T cell receptor beta chains from one sample, sequenced in a study of blood T cell repertoires in COVID-19 (dated by TCRdb to the early 2020s). Library method: the immunoSEQ multiplex PCR assay. Imported from immuneACCESS, the table was reduced by TCRdb to in-frame sequences with V and J called. These copies leave out some clones; in studies compared against another copy, an unresolved V gene accounts for under half, and the cause of the remainder is not known. This sample lists more than 85,000 clones; 87% were detected once. The top ten hold under 6.5% of the sample. Sequenced input: peripheral blood. The receptors come from a woman between 50 and 59 years old with COVID-19, enrolled during active disease.

This clone was found once. The chain uses TRBV10-3 and TRBJ1-2; D is possibly TRBD1 (6 bases). Germline CDR1 and CDR2: ENHRY and SYGVKD. V lost 0 bases and J 8 bases, leaving 13 bases between the germline ends. CDR3 length: 14 residues. CDR3 sequence reads: CAISESLAGEGYTF. The CDR3, as DNA: TGTGCCATCAGTGAGTCCCTCGCAGGGGAGGGCTACACCTTC.

The sample holds one count of this clone. The V gene is TRBV7-9, the J gene TRBJ2-5; D gene unclear. The V gene's germline CDR1 is SEHNR and CDR2 FQNEAQ (reference sequence). This CDR3 contains 13 residues. The V gene lost 1 base and the J gene lost 3 bases, with 6 bases spanning the gap. The DNA for the CDR3 is TGTGCCAGCAGCTTAGGGCAGAAAGAGACCCAGTACTTC. Amino acids: CASSLGQKETQYF.

CDR3 in amino acids: CASSARQGWDTGELFF. In DNA, the CDR3 is TGTGCCAGCAGCGCCCGACAGGGGTGGGACACCGGGGAGCTGTTTTTT. The genes are TRBV9 and TRBJ2-2; TRBD1 agrees at 8 bases. V was pared by 3 bases and J by 3 bases, with 7 bases of the junction left unmatched. Germline V gives CDR1 SGDLS, CDR2 YYNGEE. The CDR3 runs 16 residues. Combining the CDR3 with reference TRBV9 and TRBJ2-2 gives the whole variable domain DSGVTQTPKHLITATGQRVTLRCSPRSGDLSVYWYQQSLDQGLQFLIQYYNGEERAKGNILERFSAQQFPDLHSELNLSSLELGDSALYFCASSARQGWDTGELFFGEGSRLTVL.

The rearrangement uses TRBV6-2 or TRBV6-3 and TRBJ2-2, with D perhaps matching TRBD1 (5 bases). Trimming removed 5 bases from V and 8 bases from J, with 9 bases in between. The CDR3 length is 12 residues. Germline CDR1 reads MNHEY; CDR2 reads SVGEGT. Here the CDR3 DNA reads TGTGCCAGCAGTACGAACAGGGGGGAGCTGTTTTTT. Protein: CASSTNRGELFF.

The chain couples TRBV7-3 to TRBJ2-5, with unresolved D. Germline V CDR1 and CDR2: SGHTA, FQGTGA. The CDR3 length is 14 residues. Deletions cut 2 bases from V and 4 bases from J, with 11 bases between. The CDR3 DNA reads TGTGCCAGCAGCTTAGGGCCCTTGGGAGAGACCCAGTACTTC. As protein: CASSLGPLGETQYF.

The rearrangement links TRBV3-1 (or the pseudogene TRBV3-2) to TRBJ1-1; D gene ambiguous. This CDR3 spans 14 amino acids. From germline, CDR1 is LGHDT and CDR2 YNNKEL (reference sequence). Trimming shortened V by 7 bases and J by 2 bases, and 14 bases separated the two germline ends. The CDR3 is CASTHRTGNTEAFF. The CDR3 nucleotides read TGTGCCAGCACCCATCGGACGGGAAACACTGAAGCTTTCTTT.

The V and J genes are TRBV27 and TRBJ2-7, with a weak D call TRBD1 (5 bases). Germline loops: CDR1 MNHEY, CDR2 SMNVEV (reference sequence). The CDR3 is 14 amino acids. V dropped 5 bases and J dropped 5 bases, with 16 bases sitting between them. The chain's CDR3 is CASSPLGQADEQYF. In DNA form, the CDR3 reads TGTGCCAGCAGTCCTCTGGGGCAGGCGGACGAGCAGTACTTC.

The CDR3, as DNA: TGTGCCAGCAGCTTACTATTGGGACAGGGGGCTGGCGAGCAGTACTTC. Encoded protein: CASSLLLGQGAGEQYF. V and J are TRBV7-8 and TRBJ2-7; 12 bases fit TRBD1. CDR1 and CDR2 (germline): SGHVS, FQNEAQ. V lost 2 bases, J lost 6 bases, and 8 bases stayed unmatched. The CDR3 length is 16 residues.

In this sample, this clone turned up once. V and J are TRBV5-1 and TRBJ2-1; D is possibly TRBD2 (6 bases). CDR1 is SGHRS and CDR2 is YFSETQ in the germline V gene. The length of the CDR3 is 14 residues. The V end was cut by 0 bases, the J end by 12 bases, with 16 bases between. The CDR3 here is CASSLGPPGSAQFF. The CDR3 DNA reads as TGCGCCAGCAGCTTGGGCCCCCCCGGGAGCGCGCAGTTCTTC.

V usage is TRBV2 and J usage is TRBJ2-3; 8 nucleotides line up with TRBD2. The V segment lost 3 bases and the J segment 2 bases; nucleotides outside the gene matches: 10. The CDR3 totals 17 residues. Germline CDR1 reads SNHLY; CDR2 reads FYNNEI. The CDR3 DNA reads TGTGCCAGCAGTGAGGAAAGCGGGGGCCTCTTCACAGATACGCAGTATTTT. Protein: CASSEESGGLFTDTQYF.

This clone showed up just once. The chain employs TRBV7-9 and TRBJ1-1, with a weak D call TRBD1 (5 bases). There are 15 residues in the CDR3. V was clipped by 2 bases and J by 1 base, with 11 bases between them. Germline V CDR1 and CDR2: SEHNR, FQNEAQ (reference sequence). The chain's CDR3 is CASSLRGHPNTEAFF. CDR3 nucleotides: TGTGCCAGCAGCTTACGCGGACACCCGAACACTGAAGCTTTCTTT.

The chain combines TRBV11-3 with TRBJ1-5; D might be TRBD1 (6 bases). Trimming pared 1 base from V and 0 bases from J, leaving 16 bases between. The CDR3 runs to 18 residues. CDR1 and CDR2 (germline): SGHNT, YENEEA. The CDR3 bases are TGTGCCAGCAGCTTAGCTCTGTGGGACAAAAATAGCAATCAGCCCCAGCATTTT. Protein: CASSLALWDKNSNQPQHF.

The V gene is TRBV30, the J gene TRBJ1-3, with TRBD1 matching over 7 bases. The length of the CDR3 is 16 residues. The V gene's germline CDR1 is GTSNPN and CDR2 SVGIG (reference sequence). V shed 1 base, J shed 0 bases, and the junction held 6 bases outside the gene matches. CDR3 DNA: TGTGCCTGGAGTGACCCGACAGGGAGCTCTGGAAACACCATATATTTT. Its protein product is CAWSDPTGSSGNTIYF. The complete variable domain, with remaining parts taken from reference TRBV30 and TRBJ1-3, reads SQTIHQWPATLVQPVGSPLSLECTVEGTSNPNLYWYRQAAGRGLQLLFYSVGIGQISSEVPQNLSASRPQDRQFILSSKKLLLSDSGFYLCAWSDPTGSSGNTIYFGEGSWLTVV.

The rearrangement uses TRBV7-2 and TRBJ2-3; D not resolved. CDR1 is SGHTA, CDR2 FQGNSA, per germline. This CDR3 comprises 15 residues. V lost 5 bases and J lost 1, with 13 bases in between. CDR3 nucleotides: TGTGCCAGCAGCCCGATCTCCTGGCGCACAGATACGCAGTATTTT. Translating gives CASSPISWRTDTQYF.

The CDR3 reads CASSIERTSYYEQYF. DNA of the CDR3: TGTGCCAGTAGTATAGAGAGGACATCCTACTACGAGCAGTACTTC. V and J are TRBV19 and TRBJ2-7; D may be TRBD1 (5 bases). Trimming removed 0 bases from V and 3 bases from J, with 12 bases in between. The germline V gene encodes CDR1 LNHDA and CDR2 SQIVND (reference sequence). The CDR3 has 15 residues.

The chain couples TRBV28 to TRBJ2-7; the D gene is possibly TRBD1 (6 bases). This CDR3 is 12 amino acids long. V lost 2 bases to trimming and J lost 7 bases, with 9 bases between them. The germline CDR1 and CDR2 sequences are MDHEN and SYDVKM. CDR3 loop: CASSLEGDEQYF. The CDR3 DNA reads TGTGCCAGCAGTTTAGAGGGGGATGAGCAGTACTTC.